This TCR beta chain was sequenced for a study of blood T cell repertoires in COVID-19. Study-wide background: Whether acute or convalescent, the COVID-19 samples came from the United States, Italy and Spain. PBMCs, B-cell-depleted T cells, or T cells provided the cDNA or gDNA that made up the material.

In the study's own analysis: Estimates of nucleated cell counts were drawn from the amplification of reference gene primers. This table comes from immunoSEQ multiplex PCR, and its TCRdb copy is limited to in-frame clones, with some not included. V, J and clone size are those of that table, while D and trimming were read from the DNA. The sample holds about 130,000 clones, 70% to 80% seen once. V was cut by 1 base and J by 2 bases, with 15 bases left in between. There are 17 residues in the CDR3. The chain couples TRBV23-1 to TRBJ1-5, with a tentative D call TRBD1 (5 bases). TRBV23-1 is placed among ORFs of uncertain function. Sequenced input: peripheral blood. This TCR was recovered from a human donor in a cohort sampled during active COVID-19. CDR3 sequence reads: CASSQYGPLGGNQPQHF. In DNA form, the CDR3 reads TGCGCCAGCAGTCAATACGGGCCGCTAGGGGGCAATCAGCCCCAGCATTTT.